These 31 T cell receptor beta chains share one sample of origin, sequenced in a study of CD8 T cells in ankylosing spondylitis. TCRdb re-called the 5' RACE reads with MiXCR, one entry per CDR3 protein. The table includes more than 150,000 distinct CDR3 sequences, around 13% detected once. The sequencing sample was made of blood, either unsorted or a sorted T cell fraction (not recorded which). The receptor source for this set is a female donor with ankylosing spondylitis or in good health (not recorded which).

Concerning this clonotype: A much larger clone differs from this one at a single base, so this may be a read error. The V and J genes are TRBV28 and TRBJ1-5, with D possibly TRBD1 on 6 matching bases. CDR1 is MDHEN and CDR2 is SYDVKM in the germline V gene. This CDR3 has 14 amino acids. CDR3 coding DNA: TGTGCCAACAGTTTGTCAGGGGACAATCAGCCCCAGCATTTT. Its translation: CANSLSGDNQPQHF. The variable domain in full, with the rest retrieved from reference TRBV28 and TRBJ1-5, is DVKVTQSSRYLVKRTGEKVFLECVQDMDHENMFWYRQDPGLGLRLIYFSYDVKMKEKGDIPEGYSVSREKKERFSLILESASTNQTSMYLCANSLSGDNQPQHFGDGTRLSIL.

This clonotype appeared many times. This chain joins TRBV29-1 and TRBJ2-1, with a weak D call TRBD2 (6 bases). CDR1 is SQVTM and CDR2 is ANQGSEA in the germline V gene. CDR3 length equals 11 residues. Trimming shortened V by 3 bases and J by 12 bases, and 12 bases separated the two germline ends. CDR3 amino acids: CSVDGTLGQFF. The CDR3 nucleotides read TGCAGCGTTGACGGGACTTTGGGGCAGTTCTTC.

The rearrangement uses TRBV11-2 and TRBJ1-6, with no clear D. This CDR3 comprises 15 residues. Trimming removed 3 bases at V and 7 bases at J, with 13 bases between. CDR1 and CDR2 (germline): SGHAT, FQNNGV. CDR3 loop: CASSLNTFRNSPLHF. The DNA for the CDR3 is TGTGCCAGCAGCTTGAATACCTTTAGGAATTCACCCCTCCACTTT.

This clonotype was counted between two and nine times. The chain recombines TRBV5-8 with TRBJ1-5; D perhaps matches TRBD1 (5 bases). The CDR3 is 15 amino acids. With 4 bases removed from V and 7 bases from J, the gap between germline ends came to 18 bases. Germline V lookup: CDR1 SGHTS, CDR2 YDEGEE. CDR3 DNA sequence: TGTGCCAGCAGCCAACAGTTAGTACAGGAACAGCCCCAGCATTTT. Residues: CASSQQLVQEQPQHF.

This clonotype came up a few times. A much larger clone lies one base from this, so it may be a read error. CDR3 DNA: TGTGTCAGCTCTGCACGGGACAGGGGGCGCATCTATGGCTACACCTTC. Residues: CVSSARDRGRIYGYTF. This chain joins TRBV18 and TRBJ1-2; the match to TRBD1 covers 12 bases. The germline CDR1 and CDR2 sequences are KGHSH and LQKENI. The CDR3 covers 16 residues. Full variable domain (remainder filled in from reference TRBV18 and TRBJ1-2): NAGVMQNPRHLVRRRGQEARLRCSPMKGHSHVYWYRQLPEEGLKFMVYLQKENIIDESGMPKERFSAEFPKEGPSILRIQQVVRGDSAAYFCVSSARDRGRIYGYTFGSGTRLTVV.

There are many counts of this clonotype. This chain uses TRBV10-3 with TRBJ1-5; perhaps TRBD1 as D (5 bases). V was cut by 3 bases and J by 5 bases, with 17 bases left in between. CDR1 is ENHRY, CDR2 SYGVKD, per germline. The CDR3 consists of 16 residues. DNA for the CDR3: TGTGCCATCAGTGATCCTCGGGCAGGGCTCGATCAGCCCCAGCATTTT. Its translation: CAISDPRAGLDQPQHF.

This clonotype was counted a single time. One end of the junction varies from germline; a read error may be responsible. The chain couples TRBV3-1 to TRBJ1-3, with a tentative D call TRBD1 (6 bases). CDR1 and CDR2 (germline): LGHDT, YNNKEL (reference sequence). This CDR3 contains 19 residues. The CDR3 is CTSSLDAGDDRPRGNTIYF. The CDR3, as DNA: TGTACCAGCAGTTTAGATGCGGGGGACGACAGGCCCCGTGGAAACACCATATATTTT.

This clonotype came up many times. The chain carries TRBV7-2 and TRBJ2-3, with D perhaps being TRBD1 or TRBD2 (6 bases each). The CDR3 consists of 15 residues. The germline CDR1 and CDR2 sequences are SGHTA and FQGNSA. Trimming stripped 5 bases from V and 0 bases from J, with 12 bases between. CDR3 in amino acids: CASSPWGASTDTQYF. Written as DNA, the CDR3 is TGTGCCAGCAGCCCGTGGGGGGCGAGCACAGATACGCAGTATTTT.

There are many counts of this clonotype. The rearrangement joins TRBV7-9 to TRBJ1-4, with no clear D. V was cut by 8 bases and J by 3 bases, with 13 bases left in between. Germline assignment: CDR1 SEHNR and CDR2 FQNEAQ (reference sequence). This CDR3 region has 14 residues. The CDR3 nucleotides are TGTGCCAGCGGGCGCGACGGATCTAATGAAAAACTGTTTTTT. This translates into CASGRDGSNEKLFF. Combining the CDR3 with reference TRBV7-9 and TRBJ1-4 gives the whole variable domain DTGVSQNPRHKITKRGQNVTFRCDPISEHNRLYWYRQTLGQGPEFLTYFQNEAQLEKSRLLSDRFSAERPKGSFSTLEIQRTEQGDSAMYLCASGRDGSNEKLFFGSGTQLSVL.

The chain carries TRBV4-3 and TRBJ1-2, with D tentatively TRBD1 (6 bases). CDR3 length: 15 amino acids. CDR1 is LGHNA, CDR2 YSLEER, per germline. V lost 2 bases, J lost 6 bases, and 16 bases lay in between. The CDR3 sequence is CASSQINSGEHGYTF. The CDR3 region has the DNA TGCGCCAGCAGCCAAATAAATTCAGGGGAGCATGGCTACACCTTC.

The table lists this clonotype with a few counts. The CDR3 DNA follows: TGTGCCAGCAGCGTAGGGGCAGGTAACACCGGGGAGCTGTTTTTT. Protein sequence: CASSVGAGNTGELFF. V is TRBV9 and J is TRBJ2-2, with no clear D. The CDR3 is 15 residues long. V shed 0 bases and J shed 2 bases, with 8 bases lying between them. CDR1 is SGDLS and CDR2 is YYNGEE in the germline V gene.

This clonotype was observed at least ten times. V and J are TRBV11-2 and TRBJ1-5; D gene unclear. From germline, CDR1 is SGHAT and CDR2 FQNNGV. V was clipped by 4 bases and J by 6 bases, with 10 bases between them. The CDR3 has 13 residues. In DNA form, the CDR3 reads TGTGCCAGCAGCTCCCAACCGGCTCAGCCCCAGCATTTT. This encodes CASSSQPAQPQHF.

Comment on this clonotype: A much larger clonotype is one base distant, so this may be a read error. The V gene is TRBV14, the J gene TRBJ2-5; D gene unclear. Trimming shortened V by 1 base and J by 7 bases, and 16 bases separated the two germline ends. CDR1 is SGHDN and CDR2 is FVKESK in the germline V gene. This CDR3 is built from 15 residues. The CDR3 DNA reads TGTGCCAGCAGCCAAGTTTATGCGAACAAAGGGACCCAGTACTTC. Amino acid sequence: CASSQVYANKGTQYF.

This clonotype was seen only a few times. The chain employs TRBV3-1 and TRBJ2-6; possible D gene TRBD2, 5 bases. CDR3 length: 15 amino acids. CDR1 and CDR2 (germline): LGHDT, YNNKEL (reference sequence). Between the trimmed V and J ends, which lost 4 bases and 4 bases, there was a span of 11 bases. The CDR3 spells CASSRSSSGANVLTF. CDR3 DNA sequence: TGTGCCAGCAGCCGCTCTAGCTCAGGGGCCAACGTCCTGACTTTC. The complete variable domain, with remaining parts taken from reference TRBV3-1 and TRBJ2-6, reads DTAVSQTPKYLVTQMGNDKSIKCEQNLGHDTMYWYKQDSKKFLKIMFSYNNKELIINETVPNRFSPKSPDKAHLNLHINSLELGDSAVYFCASSRSSSGANVLTFGAGSRLTVL.

The sample holds many counts of this clonotype. The chain couples TRBV20-1 to TRBJ2-7, with D perhaps TRBD1 (7 bases). Looked up from germline, CDR1 is DFQATT and CDR2 is SNEGSKA (reference sequence). This CDR3 is 15 amino acids long. Trimming cost V 0 bases and J 6 bases, with 18 bases left between them. CDR3 protein: CSARDGGTDSSEQYF. In DNA, the CDR3 is TGCAGTGCTAGAGACGGCGGGACAGACTCATCCGAGCAGTACTTC.

DNA of the CDR3: TGCGCCAGCAGCCAAGATCGGGGTAGCGGACCTTACGAGCAGTACTTC. Translating it yields CASSQDRGSGPYEQYF. The rearrangement links TRBV4-1 to TRBJ2-7, with D possibly TRBD2 on 6 matching bases. Per germline, CDR1 MGHRA and CDR2 YSYEKL. V lost 0 bases and J 4 bases, leaving 16 bases between the germline ends. The CDR3 is made up of 16 amino acids.

In regard to this clonotype: A much larger clone differs from this one at a single base, so this may be a read error. This chain uses TRBV5-5 with TRBJ1-6; D call uncertain. Germline loops: CDR1 SGHKS, CDR2 YYEKEE (reference sequence). The CDR3 has 13 residues. The CDR3 spells CASSGRRDSPLRF. CDR3 sequence (DNA): TGTGCCAGCAGCGGACGTAGGGATTCACCCCTCCGCTTT. Full variable domain (remainder filled in from reference TRBV5-5 and TRBJ1-6): DAGVTQSPTHLIKTRGQQVTLRCSPISGHKSVSWYQQVLGQGPQFIFQYYEKEERGRGNFPDRFSARQFPNYSSELNVNALLLGDSALYLCASSGRRDSPLRFGNGTRLTVT.

Worth noting for this clonotype: A much larger clone differs from this one at a single base, so this may be a read error. The gene calls are TRBV12-3 or TRBV12-4 and TRBJ2-3; D perhaps matches TRBD2 (7 bases). The CDR3 extends over 16 amino acids. V was shortened by 8 bases and J by 0 bases, with 18 bases between the two germline ends. CDR3 sequence reads: CASGGRGAPSTDTQYF. In nucleotides, the CDR3 is TGTGCCAGCGGGGGACGGGGGGCTCCGAGCACAGATACGCAGTATTTT.

This clonotype has only a few counts. The rearrangement joins TRBV5-1 to TRBJ2-2, with D perhaps TRBD1 or TRBD2 (5 bases each). CDR1 is SGHRS, CDR2 YFSETQ, per germline. The germline V and J ends were trimmed by 2 bases and 3 bases, with 11 bases remaining between them. The CDR3 length is 15 residues. In DNA form, the CDR3 reads TGCGCCAGCAGCTTCCGGGGCACGGACACCGGGGAGCTGTTTTTT. Translating gives CASSFRGTDTGELFF.

This clonotype was found a few times. The gene calls are TRBV29-1 and TRBJ2-7, with 7 bases matching TRBD2. V lost 4 bases, J lost 0 bases, and 3 bases stayed unmatched. Germline CDR1 reads SQVTM; CDR2 reads ANQGSEA. This CDR3 has 13 amino acids. The CDR3 DNA is TGCAGCGTTGGGTCTAGCGGCTCCTACGAGCAGTACTTC. Its translation is CSVGSSGSYEQYF.

There are many counts of this clonotype. This chain connects TRBV12-3 or TRBV12-4 to TRBJ1-6; maybe TRBD1 (5 bases). V was shortened by 3 bases and J by 0 bases, with 12 bases between the two germline ends. The CDR3 extends over 17 amino acids. The CDR3 DNA reads TGTGCCAGCAGTTTCTGGGGACCGAGCTCCTATAATTCACCCCTCCACTTT. Residues: CASSFWGPSSYNSPLHF.

This clonotype has a count of ten or more. The CDR3 reads CASSLEGKVYNEQFF. The CDR3 region has the DNA TGCGCCAGCAGCTTGGAAGGGAAGGTCTACAATGAGCAGTTCTTC. The rearrangement uses TRBV5-1 and TRBJ2-1; no definite D call. Germline V CDR1 and CDR2: SGHRS, YFSETQ. This CDR3 spans 15 amino acids. Trimming removed 0 bases at V and 3 bases at J, with 10 bases between.

This clonotype was counted a few times. The chain has TRBV4-3 and TRBJ1-1; D unclear. V gave up 1 base and J gave up 0 bases, with 12 bases separating them. In germline, CDR1 is LGHNA, CDR2 YSLEER. The CDR3 totals 16 residues. CDR3 sequence reads: CASSQAGEWVNTEAFF. The CDR3 nucleotides read TGCGCCAGCAGCCAAGCCGGGGAGTGGGTGAACACTGAAGCTTTCTTT.

This clonotype has just a few counts. This chain links TRBV7-2 with TRBJ2-1; no clear D gene. This CDR3 region has 13 residues. V lost 5 bases and J 9 bases, leaving 14 bases between the germline ends. Per germline, CDR1 SGHTA and CDR2 FQGNSA. The CDR3 coding sequence is TGTGCCAGCAGCGCCCATGGGGAAGGTGAGCAGTTCTTC. It codes for CASSAHGEGEQFF.

This clonotype was found many times. The V call is TRBV28, the J call TRBJ1-5; D remains ambiguous. The CDR3 spans 15 residues. V was cut by 3 bases and J by 0 bases, with 9 bases left in between. Germline-derived CDR1 and CDR2 are MDHEN and SYDVKM. CDR3 loop: CASSFSDGSNQPQHF. CDR3 DNA: TGTGCCAGCAGTTTTAGTGACGGTAGCAATCAGCCCCAGCATTTT.

This clonotype was recorded at least ten times. The CDR3 DNA follows: TGCAGCGTTTGGGACAGGGGCTCTGAAGCTTTCTTT. Its protein product is CSVWDRGSEAFF. V usage is TRBV29-1 and J usage is TRBJ1-1, with 10 bases aligning to TRBD1. The CDR3 has 12 amino acids. V lost 5 bases, J lost 6 bases, and 3 bases stayed unmatched. CDR1 SQVTM and CDR2 ANQGSEA come from the germline V gene.

This clonotype showed up many times. This rearrangement joins TRBV7-9 to TRBJ2-7, with TRBD1 matching over 11 bases. This CDR3 has 17 residues. From germline, CDR1 is SEHNR and CDR2 FQNEAQ (reference sequence). The J segment lost 4 bases and the V segment lost 5 bases, leaving 13 bases of the junction unmatched. DNA for the CDR3: TGTGCCAGCAGCCGATCTCTAGGGACAGGGGGTCAGTACGAGCAGTACTTC. This encodes CASSRSLGTGGQYEQYF.

The chain combines TRBV5-1 with TRBJ2-2; perhaps TRBD2 as D (6 bases). This CDR3 is 15 amino acids long. Germline CDR1 reads SGHRS; CDR2 reads YFSETQ. V lost 3 bases and J 1 base, leaving 10 bases between the germline ends. The CDR3 region has the DNA TGCGCCAGCAGCTCGGAGGGAATGAACACCGGGGAGCTGTTTTTT. Translated: CASSSEGMNTGELFF.

This clonotype occurred many times. The chain has TRBV27 and TRBJ1-3; TRBD1 matches 9 bases. This CDR3 comprises 16 residues. Germline CDR1 MNHEY, CDR2 SMNVEV (reference sequence). After removal of 5 bases from V and 0 bases from J, the junction contained 5 bases not matched to a gene. CDR3 in DNA: TGTGCCAGCAGTCCCTGGGACAGGGCCTCTGGAAACACCATATATTTT. Amino acids: CASSPWDRASGNTIYF.

This clonotype was seen at least ten times. This sequence joins TRBV7-9 and TRBJ2-7; 8 bases fit TRBD1. The length of the CDR3 is 15 residues. Germline V gene data show CDR1 as SEHNR and CDR2 as FQNEAQ (reference sequence). V lost 5 bases and J lost 2; bases outside the gene matches: 8. CDR3 in DNA: TGTGCCAGCAGCCTCGGGACAGGCAAAACCTACGAGCAGTACTTC. As protein: CASSLGTGKTYEQYF.

This clonotype was observed a few times. The gene calls are TRBV4-3 and TRBJ2-1; unclear D gene. This CDR3 spans 11 amino acids. Germline CDR1 reads LGHNA; CDR2 reads YSLEER. Trimming cost V 5 bases and J 10 bases, with 9 bases left between them. The CDR3 nucleotides read TGCGCCAGCAGCAACCGGAGAGAGCAGTTCTTC. Its protein product is CASSNRREQFF.